The 21 T cell receptor beta chains below come from one sample, sequenced in a study of control samples from healthy donors and cancer patients. Only in-frame clones appear in the TCRdb table, and some are missing; sequencing was by immunoSEQ multiplex PCR. Found here are 150,000 or so clones, roughly 92% of them singletons; the top ten hold about 2.4%. The specimen was blood. Receptors were obtained from a man in his fifties or sixties in good health.

The chain carries TRBV11-2 and TRBJ2-2, with D perhaps matching TRBD1 (7 bases). Trimming took off 8 bases at V and 4 bases at J, with 14 bases between the two ends. CDR1 SGHAT and CDR2 FQNNGV come from the germline V gene. This CDR3 is built from 14 residues. The CDR3 DNA follows: TGTGCCAGCGGAGGGACAGTAAGCACCGGGGAGCTGTTTTTT. Its translation is CASGGTVSTGELFF.

The chain joins TRBV10-3 to TRBJ2-3, with a possible D match to TRBD2 (5 bases). The CDR3 runs 15 residues. V was pared by 2 bases and J by 0 bases, with 9 bases between. Germline CDR1 reads ENHRY; CDR2 reads SYGVKD. The CDR3 sequence: CAISEGGRSTDTQYF. The CDR3 region has the DNA TGTGCCATCAGTGAGGGAGGAAGAAGCACAGATACGCAGTATTTT.

A single count supports this clone. The chain combines TRBV3-1 (or the pseudogene TRBV3-2) with TRBJ2-7; D gene uncertain. V shed 2 bases and J shed 1 base, with 6 bases lying between them. The CDR3 is 13 residues long. Per the germline V gene, CDR1 is LGHDT and CDR2 is YNNKEL (reference sequence). The CDR3 DNA follows: TGTGCCAGCAGCCAAAGTTCTTCCTACGAGCAGTACTTC. Amino acid sequence: CASSQSSSYEQYF.

The chain uses TRBV27 and TRBJ2-2; D is perhaps TRBD2 (6 bases). The germline CDR1 and CDR2 sequences are MNHEY and SMNVEV (reference sequence). The CDR3 has 16 amino acids. Trimming shortened V by 1 base and J by 2 bases, and 11 bases separated the two germline ends. The CDR3 DNA reads as TGTGCCAGCAGTTTATATGCTAGCGTTAACACCGGGGAGCTGTTTTTT. It translates to CASSLYASVNTGELFF.

V usage is TRBV2 and J usage is TRBJ2-3; 10 nucleotides line up with TRBD1. The CDR3 totals 15 residues. CDR1 SNHLY and CDR2 FYNNEI come from the germline V gene. After removal of 6 bases from V and 6 bases from J, the junction contained 9 bases not matched to a gene. CDR3: CASRIDRGQHDTQYF. For the CDR3, the DNA is TGTGCCAGCAGGATTGACAGGGGGCAACATGATACGCAGTATTTT.

The CDR3 reads CASSLAEGLASYNEQFF. CDR3 sequence (DNA): TGTGCCAGCAGCTTAGCAGAGGGACTAGCGTCCTACAATGAGCAGTTCTTC. The chain combines TRBV7-9 with TRBJ2-1, with TRBD2 identical over 10 bases. Germline V gene data show CDR1 as SEHNR and CDR2 as FQNEAQ (reference sequence). The CDR3 covers 17 residues. Trimming cost V 0 bases and J 1 base; bases outside gene matches: 3.

J is TRBJ2-2 and V is TRBV5-1; tentative D call: TRBD1 (5 bases). V was shortened by 4 bases and J by 7 bases, with 11 bases between the two germline ends. The germline V gene has CDR1 SGHRS and CDR2 YFSETQ. CDR3 size: 13 residues. CDR3 protein: CASSTGPDGELFF. Here the CDR3 DNA reads TGCGCCAGCAGCACAGGCCCGGACGGGGAGCTGTTTTTT.

This chain connects TRBV28 to TRBJ1-4; the match to TRBD1 covers 7 bases. V shed 5 bases and J 3 bases; nucleotides not matched to a gene: 9. The CDR3 runs to 16 residues. Germline V CDR1 and CDR2: MDHEN, SYDVKM. CDR3 sequence (DNA): TGTGCCAGCAGTCCTCGGACCGGGACAGCTAATGAAAAACTGTTTTTT. Its protein is CASSPRTGTANEKLFF.

The rearrangement joins TRBV10-3 to TRBJ2-2; TRBD2 matches at 14 bases. V lost 5 bases to trimming and J lost 6 bases; unmatched junction nucleotides: 5. Germline-derived CDR1 and CDR2 are ENHRY and SYGVKD. This CDR3 contains 16 residues. CDR3 region: CAISPGTSGSPGELFF. For the CDR3, the DNA is TGTGCCATCAGTCCCGGGACTAGCGGGAGTCCCGGGGAGCTGTTTTTT.

This chain connects TRBV28 to TRBJ2-1; 16 bases map to TRBD2. In germline, CDR1 is MDHEN, CDR2 SYDVKM. CDR3 length: 22 amino acids. Unmatched junction bases numbered 17, after V lost 6 bases and J lost 0 bases. The CDR3 is CASRGRRPGLAGGSYSYNEQFF. CDR3 DNA: TGTGCCAGCAGGGGACGTAGACCGGGACTAGCGGGAGGGTCCTACTCCTACAATGAGCAGTTCTTC.

V is TRBV3-1 (or the pseudogene TRBV3-2) and J is TRBJ1-2; TRBD1 matches 7 bases. V lost 7 bases, J lost 8 bases, and 13 bases stayed unmatched. The CDR3 totals 14 residues. The germline V gene encodes CDR1 LGHDT and CDR2 YNNKEL (reference sequence). The CDR3 reads CASTPDRTTDGYTF. The CDR3 DNA reads as TGTGCCAGCACACCGGACAGGACCACTGACGGCTACACCTTC.

This chain uses TRBV5-6 with TRBJ1-5; unclear D gene. CDR3 length: 15 amino acids. V was pared by 4 bases and J by 4 bases, with 15 bases between. Germline loops: CDR1 SGHDT, CDR2 YYEEEE. CDR3 DNA: TGTGCCAGCAGCCCCGCGGGAGGCTTAAATCAGCCCCAGCATTTT. Encoded protein: CASSPAGGLNQPQHF.

The chain links TRBV7-9 to TRBJ2-3; 8 positions match TRBD2. Germline CDR1 is SEHNR and CDR2 is FQNEAQ (reference sequence). V lost 4 bases, J lost 5 bases, and 8 bases stayed unmatched. The CDR3 runs 15 residues. For the CDR3, the DNA is TGTGCCAGCAGCTGGGTCGAAGCGGGAGTAGATACGCAGTATTTT. It yields the protein CASSWVEAGVDTQYF.

V is TRBV18 and J is TRBJ2-1; D is possibly TRBD2 (5 bases). Germline lookup yields CDR1 KGHSH and CDR2 LQKENI. V was pared by 3 bases and J by 7 bases, with 10 bases between. This CDR3 is built from 13 residues. The CDR3 DNA sequence: TGTGCCAGCTCACCGTCAACGGGGAATGAGCAGTTCTTC. This sequence encodes CASSPSTGNEQFF.

This rearrangement joins TRBV28 to TRBJ1-2, with a possible D match to TRBD1 (6 bases). The V end lost 7 bases, the J end lost 4 bases, and 16 bases lay between the germline ends. Germline V CDR1 and CDR2: MDHEN, SYDVKM. The CDR3 totals 14 residues. This CDR3 reads CASTLSGTTYGYTF. CDR3 nucleotides: TGTGCCAGCACCTTAAGCGGGACAACCTATGGCTACACCTTC.

The chain employs TRBV27 and TRBJ2-3; 9 bases agree with TRBD1. The V gene's germline CDR1 is MNHEY and CDR2 SMNVEV (reference sequence). The CDR3 totals 19 residues. With 2 bases clipped from V and 1 base from J, the junction kept 13 bases outside the gene matches. The CDR3 loop is CASSLLWDRATQGTDTQYF. CDR3 in DNA: TGTGCCAGCAGTTTACTCTGGGACAGGGCTACGCAAGGCACAGATACGCAGTATTTT.

The chain has TRBV19 and TRBJ2-7; D assignment may be TRBD1 or TRBD2 (5 bases each). Per the germline V gene, CDR1 is LNHDA and CDR2 is SQIVND (reference sequence). V was trimmed by 2 bases and J by 0 bases, leaving 14 bases between them. The CDR3 is made up of 16 amino acids. The CDR3 DNA follows: TGTGCCAGTAGTATAAAGGTCGGGGCGCTCTCCTACGAGCAGTACTTC. Its protein is CASSIKVGALSYEQYF.

This chain connects TRBV24-1 to TRBJ2-7, with D uncertain. The germline gives CDR1 KGHDR, CDR2 SFDVKD. This CDR3 has 11 residues. The ends were cut back, 2 bases at V and 6 bases at J, with 4 bases in the middle. This CDR3 is CATSDWSEQYF. The CDR3 region has the DNA TGTGCCACCAGTGATTGGAGCGAGCAGTACTTC.

The gene calls are TRBV24-1 and TRBJ2-3; a weak D match, TRBD1 (6 bases). This CDR3 has 13 residues. V lost 3 bases and J 4 bases, leaving 7 bases between the germline ends. Per the germline V gene, CDR1 is KGHDR and CDR2 is SFDVKD. CDR3 sequence: CATSDHRADTQYF. In DNA, the CDR3 is TGTGCCACCAGTGATCACAGGGCAGATACGCAGTATTTT.

The chain carries TRBV19 and TRBJ2-7; D gene ambiguous. CDR1 LNHDA and CDR2 SQIVND come from the germline V gene (reference sequence). V was shortened by 0 bases and J by 7 bases, with 4 bases between the two germline ends. The CDR3 is made up of 11 amino acids. The CDR3 nucleotides are TGTGCCAGTAGTATAGAGGGGGAGCAGTACTTC. This gives the protein CASSIEGEQYF.

The rearrangement joins TRBV12-3 or TRBV12-4 to TRBJ1-2, with D unresolved. V lost 5 bases, J lost 2 bases, and 3 bases lay in between. The CDR3 is made up of 11 amino acids. Written as DNA, the CDR3 is TGTGCCAGCAGTGACAACTATGGCTACACCTTC. Translating gives CASSDNYGYTF.